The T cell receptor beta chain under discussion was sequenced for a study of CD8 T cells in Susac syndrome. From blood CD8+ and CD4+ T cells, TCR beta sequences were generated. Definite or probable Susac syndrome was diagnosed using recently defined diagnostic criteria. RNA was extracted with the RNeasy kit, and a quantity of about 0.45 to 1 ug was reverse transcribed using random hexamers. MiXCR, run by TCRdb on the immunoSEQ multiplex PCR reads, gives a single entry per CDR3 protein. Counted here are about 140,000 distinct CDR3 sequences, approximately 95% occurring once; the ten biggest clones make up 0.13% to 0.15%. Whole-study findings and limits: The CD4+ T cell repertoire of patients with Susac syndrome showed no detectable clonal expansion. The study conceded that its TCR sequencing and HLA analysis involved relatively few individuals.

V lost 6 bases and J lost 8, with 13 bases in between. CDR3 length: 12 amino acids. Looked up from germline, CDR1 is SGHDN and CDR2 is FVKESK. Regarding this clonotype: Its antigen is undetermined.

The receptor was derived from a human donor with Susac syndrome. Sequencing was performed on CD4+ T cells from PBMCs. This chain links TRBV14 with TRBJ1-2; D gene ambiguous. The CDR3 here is CASRLNVVGYTF. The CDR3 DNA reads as TGTGCCAGCAGGCTAAACGTGGTGGGCTACACCTTC.